This T cell receptor (beta chain) was sequenced for a study of blood T cells in healthy people across ages. Researchers report isolating at least 7 million PBMCs per sample. Sample-barcoded 5' priming and a J-beta primer mix drove a second PCR of roughly 7 to 11 cycles. TCRdb passed the 5' RACE reads through MiXCR, listing each CDR3 protein once. The table lists about 640,000 distinct CDR3 sequences, 45% to 65% of them singletons. With V trimmed by 2 bases and J by 11 bases, 19 bases remained unmatched. CDR1 is SGHTA and CDR2 is FQGNSA in the germline V gene. CDR3 length: 17 residues. Concerning this clonotype: The antigen is unknown.

Whole-study results and caveats: Unsorted PBMCs ruled out conclusive naive versus antigen-experienced comparison. Changes seen in expanded clonotypes were possibly confounded by donor CMV status left unknown.

The TCR was taken from a man aged 60 to 75 in good health. The sequenced sample consisted of blood. The gene calls are TRBV7-2 and TRBJ2-5, with TRBD1 matching over 8 bases. This chain's CDR3 is CASSLMPGGAPGDEQYF. CDR3 bases: TGTGCCAGCAGCTTAATGCCAGGGGGCGCACCTGGGGATGAGCAGTACTTC. Full variable domain (rest looked up from reference TRBV7-2 and TRBJ2-5): GAGVSQSPSNKVTEKGKDVELRCDPISGHTALYWYRQSLGQGLEFLIYFQGNSAPDKSGLPSDRFSAERTGGSVSTLTIQRTQQEDSAVYLCASSLMPGGAPGDEQYFGPGTRLLVL.